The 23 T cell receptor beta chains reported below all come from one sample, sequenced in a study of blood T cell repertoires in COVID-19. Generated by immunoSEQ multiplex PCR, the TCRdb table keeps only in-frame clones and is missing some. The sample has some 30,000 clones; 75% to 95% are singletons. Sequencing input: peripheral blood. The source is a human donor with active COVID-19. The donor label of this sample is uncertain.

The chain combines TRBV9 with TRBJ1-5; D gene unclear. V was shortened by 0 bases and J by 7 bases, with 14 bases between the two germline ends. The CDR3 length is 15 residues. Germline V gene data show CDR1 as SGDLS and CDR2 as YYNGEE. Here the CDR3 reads CASSVVDGEWQPQHF. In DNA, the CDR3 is TGTGCCAGCAGCGTAGTTGACGGGGAGTGGCAGCCCCAGCATTTT.

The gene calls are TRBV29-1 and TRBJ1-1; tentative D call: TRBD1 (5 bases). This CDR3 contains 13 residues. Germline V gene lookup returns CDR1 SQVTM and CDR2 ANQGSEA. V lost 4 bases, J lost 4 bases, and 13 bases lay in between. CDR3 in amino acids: CSVGWGGSTEAFF. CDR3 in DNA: TGCAGCGTTGGATGGGGGGGGAGCACTGAAGCTTTCTTT. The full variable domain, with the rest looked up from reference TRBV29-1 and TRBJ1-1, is SAVISQKPSRDICQRGTSLTIQCQVDSQVTMMFWYRQQPGQSLTLIATANQGSEATYESGFVIDKFPISRPNLTFSTLTVSNMSPEDSSIYLCSVGWGGSTEAFFGQGTRLTVV.

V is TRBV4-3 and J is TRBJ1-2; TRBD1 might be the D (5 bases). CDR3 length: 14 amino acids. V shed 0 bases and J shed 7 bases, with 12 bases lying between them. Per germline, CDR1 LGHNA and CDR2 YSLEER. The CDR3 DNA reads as TGCGCCAGCAGCCAAGATCTGGGGCAGCCTGGCTACACCTTC. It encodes CASSQDLGQPGYTF.

The CDR3 nucleotides are TGTGCCAGCAGCTTGGCAACCGGGACAATCAAAGGGGCAGATACGCAGTATTTT. Protein product: CASSLATGTIKGADTQYF. J is TRBJ2-3 and V is TRBV7-6; possible D gene TRBD1, 6 bases. V lost 3 bases and J lost 4, with 23 bases in between. The CDR3 loop spans 18 amino acids. CDR1 and CDR2 from the germline V gene are SGHVS and FNYEAQ.

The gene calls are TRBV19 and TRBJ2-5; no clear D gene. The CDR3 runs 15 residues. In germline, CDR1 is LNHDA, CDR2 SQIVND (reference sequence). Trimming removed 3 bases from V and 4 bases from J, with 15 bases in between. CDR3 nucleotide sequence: TGTGCCAGTAGTATTACCCACAGTTCAAGAGAGACCCAGTACTTC. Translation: CASSITHSSRETQYF.

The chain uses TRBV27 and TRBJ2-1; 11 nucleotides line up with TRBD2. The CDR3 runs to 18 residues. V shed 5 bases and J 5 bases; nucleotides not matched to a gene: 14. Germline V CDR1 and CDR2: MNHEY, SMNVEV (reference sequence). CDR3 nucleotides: TGTGCCAGCAGTCGCTCGGCCCCACTAGCGGGGGAGAACAATGAGCAGTTCTTC. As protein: CASSRSAPLAGENNEQFF.

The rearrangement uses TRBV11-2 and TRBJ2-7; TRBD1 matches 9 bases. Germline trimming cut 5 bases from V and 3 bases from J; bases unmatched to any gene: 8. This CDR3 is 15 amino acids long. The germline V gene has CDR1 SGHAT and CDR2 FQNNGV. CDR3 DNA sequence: TGTGCCAGCAGCCTCACGGGACAGGGACTCTACGAGCAGTACTTC. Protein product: CASSLTGQGLYEQYF.

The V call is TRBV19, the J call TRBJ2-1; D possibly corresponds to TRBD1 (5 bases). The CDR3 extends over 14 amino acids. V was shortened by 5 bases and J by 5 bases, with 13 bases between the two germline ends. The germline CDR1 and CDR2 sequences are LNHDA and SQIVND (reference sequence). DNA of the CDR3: TGTGCCAGTAGTTTTTGGCAGGGCGACAATGAGCAGTTCTTC. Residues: CASSFWQGDNEQFF.

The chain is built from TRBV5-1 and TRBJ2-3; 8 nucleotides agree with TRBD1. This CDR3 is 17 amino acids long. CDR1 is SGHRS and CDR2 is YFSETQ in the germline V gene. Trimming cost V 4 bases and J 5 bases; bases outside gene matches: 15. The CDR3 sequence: CASSPRGSGQGGDTQYF. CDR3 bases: TGCGCCAGCAGCCCACGAGGGAGTGGACAGGGAGGAGATACGCAGTATTTT.

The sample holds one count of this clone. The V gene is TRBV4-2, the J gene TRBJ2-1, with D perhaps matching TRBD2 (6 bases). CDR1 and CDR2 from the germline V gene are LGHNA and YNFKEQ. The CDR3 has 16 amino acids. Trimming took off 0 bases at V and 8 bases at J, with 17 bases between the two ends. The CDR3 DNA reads TGTGCCAGCAGCCAAGACGCGGGGCGAGGGTGGGATGAGCAGTTCTTC. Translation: CASSQDAGRGWDEQFF.

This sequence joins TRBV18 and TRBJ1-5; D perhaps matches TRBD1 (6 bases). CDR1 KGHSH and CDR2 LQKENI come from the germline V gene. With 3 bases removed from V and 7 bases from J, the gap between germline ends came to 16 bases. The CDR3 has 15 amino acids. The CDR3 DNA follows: TGTGCCAGCTCACCCATACAGGGTACCGACCAGCCCCAGCATTTT. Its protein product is CASSPIQGTDQPQHF.

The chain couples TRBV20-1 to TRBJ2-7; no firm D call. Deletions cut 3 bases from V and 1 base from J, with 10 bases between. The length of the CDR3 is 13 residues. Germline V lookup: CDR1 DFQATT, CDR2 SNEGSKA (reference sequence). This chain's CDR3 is CSASPSISYEQYF. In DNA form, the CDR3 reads TGCAGTGCTAGTCCCTCTATTTCCTACGAGCAGTACTTC.

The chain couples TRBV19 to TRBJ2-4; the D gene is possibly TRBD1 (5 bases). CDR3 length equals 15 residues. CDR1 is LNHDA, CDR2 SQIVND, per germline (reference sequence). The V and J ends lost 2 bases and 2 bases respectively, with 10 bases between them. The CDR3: CASSIFKGTKNIQYF. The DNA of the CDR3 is TGTGCCAGTAGTATATTCAAGGGGACCAAAAACATTCAGTACTTC.

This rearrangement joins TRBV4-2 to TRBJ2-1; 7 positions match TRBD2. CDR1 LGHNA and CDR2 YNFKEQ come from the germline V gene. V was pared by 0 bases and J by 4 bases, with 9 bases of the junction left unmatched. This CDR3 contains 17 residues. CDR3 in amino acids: CASSQEVSSGGYNEQFF. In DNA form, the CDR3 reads TGTGCCAGCAGCCAAGAAGTTTCTAGCGGAGGATACAATGAGCAGTTCTTC.

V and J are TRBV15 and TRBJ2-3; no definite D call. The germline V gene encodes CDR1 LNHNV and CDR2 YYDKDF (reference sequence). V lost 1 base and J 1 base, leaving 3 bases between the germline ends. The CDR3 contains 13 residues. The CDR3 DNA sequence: TGTGCCACCAGCAGAGCCGGCACAGATACGCAGTATTTT. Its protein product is CATSRAGTDTQYF.

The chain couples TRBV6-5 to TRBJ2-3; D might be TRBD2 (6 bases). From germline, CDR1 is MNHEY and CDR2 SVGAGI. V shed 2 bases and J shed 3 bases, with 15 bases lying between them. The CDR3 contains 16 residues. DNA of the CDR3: TGTGCCAGCAGTTACCAGCGGGCCCATTGGACAGATACGCAGTATTTT. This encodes CASSYQRAHWTDTQYF.

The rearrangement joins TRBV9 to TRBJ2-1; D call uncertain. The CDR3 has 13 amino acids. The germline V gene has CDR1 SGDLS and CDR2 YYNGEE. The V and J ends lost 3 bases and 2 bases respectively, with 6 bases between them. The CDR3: CASSGLAYNEQFF. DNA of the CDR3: TGTGCCAGCAGCGGGCTCGCCTACAATGAGCAGTTCTTC.

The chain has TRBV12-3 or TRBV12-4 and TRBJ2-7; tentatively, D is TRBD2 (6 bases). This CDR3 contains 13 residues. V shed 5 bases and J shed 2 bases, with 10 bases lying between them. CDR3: CASSRDFPYEQYF. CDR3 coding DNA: TGTGCCAGCAGTCGGGACTTCCCCTACGAGCAGTACTTC.

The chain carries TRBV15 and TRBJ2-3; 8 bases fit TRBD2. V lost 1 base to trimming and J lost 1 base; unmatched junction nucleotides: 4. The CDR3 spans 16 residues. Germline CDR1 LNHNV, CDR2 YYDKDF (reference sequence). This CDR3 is CATSRGGTSRTDTQYF. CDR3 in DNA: TGTGCCACCAGCAGAGGGGGGACTAGTCGCACAGATACGCAGTATTTT.

The CDR3 loop is CASSSQGVTYNEQFF. The DNA of the CDR3 is TGCGCCAGCAGCTCACAGGGGGTCACCTACAATGAGCAGTTCTTC. This chain uses TRBV5-1 with TRBJ2-1; 8 bases are shared with TRBD1. The germline V gene has CDR1 SGHRS and CDR2 YFSETQ. Losses at the gene ends were 3 bases for V and 2 bases for J; bases not matched to a gene: 4. CDR3 length equals 15 residues.

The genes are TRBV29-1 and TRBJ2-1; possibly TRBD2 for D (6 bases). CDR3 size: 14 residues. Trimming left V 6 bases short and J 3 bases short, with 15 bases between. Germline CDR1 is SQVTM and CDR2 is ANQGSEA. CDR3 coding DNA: TGCAGCGTGGCGACCGGGACTGGCTACAATGAGCAGTTCTTC. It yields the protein CSVATGTGYNEQFF.

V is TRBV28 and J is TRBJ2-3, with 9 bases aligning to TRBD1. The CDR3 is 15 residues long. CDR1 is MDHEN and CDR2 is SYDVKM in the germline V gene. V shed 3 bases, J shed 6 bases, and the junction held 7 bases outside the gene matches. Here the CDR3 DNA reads TGTGCCAGCAGTTTGCCGGGACAGGGATTGGATACGCAGTATTTT. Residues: CASSLPGQGLDTQYF.

In DNA form, the CDR3 reads TGCGCCAGCAGCTTGGCCAATCGGGACTCTGTTGAGACCCAGTACTTC. This codes for CASSLANRDSVETQYF. This rearrangement joins TRBV5-1 to TRBJ2-5; D possibly corresponds to TRBD2 (6 bases). The germline V gene has CDR1 SGHRS and CDR2 YFSETQ. CDR3 length: 16 amino acids. Trimming pared 0 bases from V and 5 bases from J, leaving 17 bases between.